These 25 T cell receptor beta chains were all obtained from the same sample, sequenced in a study of regulatory T cells in long-lasting Graves disease. CDR3 regions were amplified by Arm-PCR using iRepertoire HTBI primers to build TCR beta libraries. A single record per CDR3 protein comes from TCRdb applying MiXCR to the multiplex PCR reads. The sample includes around 250,000 distinct CDR3 sequences, 18% of them seen just once. Specified time point: newly diagnosed GD, antithyroid drugs for less than 3 months. Generation of the TCR library employed RNA extracted from PBMCs. This same sample was also part of a study on T cells in Graves' hyperthyroidism and ophthalmopathy.

The sequencing here drew on peripheral blood mononuclear cells (PBMCs), taken at new diagnosis, from a patient treated with antithyroid drugs. The receptors stem from a woman in her 30s with Graves disease.

CDR3 bases: TGTGCCAGCAGTGAAGGTTGGCAGCCCACCTACGAGCAGTACTTC. This gives the protein CASSEGWQPTYEQYF. The rearrangement joins TRBV2 to TRBJ2-7, with D uncertain. Trimming removed 1 base from V and 2 bases from J, with 12 bases in between. CDR1 and CDR2 from the germline V gene are SNHLY and FYNNEI. This CDR3 region has 15 residues.

The chain employs TRBV6-1 and TRBJ2-7; TRBD1 or TRBD2 may be the D gene (6 bases each). The CDR3 length is 13 residues. Deletions cut 9 bases from V and 6 bases from J, with 18 bases between. Germline CDR1 MNHNS, CDR2 SASEGT. CDR3 nucleotides: TGTGCCAGTCTAGGCGAGGGGGGAAGCGAGCAGTACTTC. This codes for CASLGEGGSEQYF.

This clonotype was observed a handful of times. The rearrangement joins TRBV10-3 to TRBJ2-1; D tentatively reads TRBD1 or TRBD2 (5 bases each). CDR3 length equals 12 residues. Trimming left V 5 bases short and J 12 bases short, with 14 bases between. Germline-derived CDR1 and CDR2 are ENHRY and SYGVKD. The CDR3 DNA reads TGTGCCATCAGTCCCCGGGGCTCCTGGCAGTTCTTC. This codes for CAISPRGSWQFF.

This clonotype was picked up many times. DNA of the CDR3: TGTGCCAGCAGCCGAACCACAGGGACTTCTGAAGCTTTCTTT. Protein sequence: CASSRTTGTSEAFF. The chain recombines TRBV12-3 or TRBV12-4 with TRBJ1-1; D possibly corresponds to TRBD1 (6 bases). V was shortened by 6 bases and J by 6 bases, with 17 bases between the two germline ends. The CDR3 runs to 14 residues.

This clonotype was seen repeatedly, ten times or more. This chain uses TRBV27 with TRBJ1-1; possible D gene TRBD1, 5 bases. V was clipped by 3 bases and J by 11 bases, with 13 bases between them. The germline V gene encodes CDR1 MNHEY and CDR2 SMNVEV (reference sequence). This CDR3 contains 12 residues. The DNA of the CDR3 is TGTGCCAGCAGTTTGGGGGACCGGAGGGCTTTCTTT. Translated: CASSLGDRRAFF.

This clonotype came up many times. The J gene is TRBJ2-7, the V gene TRBV5-1, with 8 bases that match TRBD1. Looked up from germline, CDR1 is SGHRS and CDR2 is YFSETQ. The CDR3 totals 15 residues. J gave up 3 bases and V 5 bases, and 10 bases lay outside the gene matches. The CDR3 loop reads CASSPLAGGLYEQYF. The CDR3, as DNA: TGCGCCAGCAGTCCTCTGGCAGGGGGCCTCTACGAGCAGTACTTC. Full variable domain (outside the CDR3, taken from reference TRBV5-1 and TRBJ2-7): KAGVTQTPRYLIKTRGQQVTLSCSPISGHRSVSWYQQTPGQGLQFLFEYFSETQRNKGNFPGRFSGRQFSNSRSEMNVSTLELGDSALYLCASSPLAGGLYEQYFGPGTRLTVT.

This clonotype was seen at least ten times. The V gene is TRBV13, the J gene TRBJ1-5; possible D gene TRBD1, 5 bases. Per germline, CDR1 PRHDT and CDR2 FYEKMQ (reference sequence). The V end was cut by 6 bases, the J end by 5 bases, with 17 bases between. This CDR3 comprises 15 residues. CDR3 sequence (DNA): TGTGCCAGCAGTGAAGACGGCCAGGGAGATCAGCCCCAGCATTTT. Protein sequence: CASSEDGQGDQPQHF.

Turning to this clonotype: A single base separates this from a much larger clone, so it may be a read error. The rearrangement links TRBV6-1 to TRBJ1-6; D gene unclear. This CDR3 has 14 residues. The germline V gene has CDR1 MNHNS and CDR2 SASEGT. The CDR3 DNA follows: TGTGTCAGCAGTGAAGGGCAGTATAATTCACCCCTCCACTTT. It codes for CVSSEGQYNSPLHF.

V usage is TRBV11-1 and J usage is TRBJ1-4, with D possibly matching TRBD1 (5 bases). V lost 6 bases and J 0 bases, leaving 14 bases between the germline ends. From germline, CDR1 is SGHAT and CDR2 FQDESV (reference sequence). CDR3 length equals 16 residues. CDR3 coding DNA: TGTGCCAGCAGTCTAACCGACAGACCAACTAATGAAAAACTGTTTTTT. This codes for CASSLTDRPTNEKLFF.

The chain combines TRBV28 with TRBJ2-7; 12 bases are a match to TRBD1. The germline gives CDR1 MDHEN, CDR2 SYDVKM. The CDR3 has 16 amino acids. Germline trimming cut 2 bases from V and 3 bases from J; bases unmatched to any gene: 5. The CDR3 DNA reads TGTGCCAGCAGTTTAGGGACAGGGGGCTTCAACTACGAGCAGTACTTC. Protein product: CASSLGTGGFNYEQYF.

This clonotype has at least ten counts. An end of the junction does not agree with germline; a read error may underlie this. This rearrangement joins TRBV5-1 to TRBJ1-2, with TRBD1 matching over 9 bases. CDR1 is SGHRS and CDR2 is YFSETQ in the germline V gene. The CDR3 contains 17 residues. The CDR3 is CASSSSGTGIVNYGYTF. The CDR3 DNA reads as TGCGCCAGCAGCTCTTCCGGGACAGGGATTGTGAACTACGGCTACACCTTC.

This clonotype was found many times. The chain recombines TRBV2 with TRBJ1-5; possibly TRBD1 for D (6 bases). Germline CDR1 is SNHLY and CDR2 is FYNNEI. This CDR3 has 17 residues. The ends were cut back, 1 base at V and 0 bases at J, with 13 bases in the middle. Here the CDR3 DNA reads TGTGCCAGCAGTGAAGTTGAGGGGGTCGATAGCAATCAGCCCCAGCATTTT. It specifies CASSEVEGVDSNQPQHF.

A remark on this clonotype: A much larger clone is a single base away; this may be a read error. This chain links TRBV3-1 with TRBJ2-7; tentative D call: TRBD1 (6 bases). This CDR3 is built from 15 residues. Germline loops: CDR1 LGHDT, CDR2 YNNKEL (reference sequence). Trimming cost V 4 bases and J 0 bases, with 13 bases left between them. This CDR3 reads CASSPPGAYSYEQYF. CDR3 sequence (DNA): TGTGCCAGCAGCCCCCCAGGGGCCTACTCCTACGAGCAGTACTTC.

The chain employs TRBV12-3 or TRBV12-4 and TRBJ2-3, with TRBD2 identical over 12 bases. Unmatched junction bases numbered 13, after V lost 7 bases and J lost 2 bases. The CDR3 consists of 18 residues. Here the CDR3 reads CASTDGLAGGQDTDTQYF. The DNA for the CDR3 is TGTGCCAGCACCGACGGTCTAGCGGGGGGGCAAGACACAGATACGCAGTATTTT.

With regard to this clonotype: A much larger clone lies one base from this, so it may be a read error. This chain links TRBV20-1 with TRBJ2-3, with D perhaps being TRBD1 or TRBD2 (5 bases each). V was trimmed by 5 bases and J by 10 bases, leaving 16 bases between them. The CDR3 is made up of 12 amino acids. Germline V gene lookup returns CDR1 DFQATT and CDR2 SNEGSKA (reference sequence). In DNA, the CDR3 is TGCAGTGCTCCCCTCGGGGCTGGGGCGCAGTATTTT. Encoded protein: CSAPLGAGAQYF.

The chain employs TRBV28 and TRBJ1-1; D gene ambiguous. Between the trimmed V and J ends, which lost 7 bases and 0 bases, there was a span of 9 bases. The CDR3 is 13 residues long. Per germline, CDR1 MDHEN and CDR2 SYDVKM. The CDR3 coding sequence is TGTGCCAGCACCCTACGGATGAACACTGAAGCTTTCTTT. It is translated as CASTLRMNTEAFF.

This clonotype appeared many times. The chain has TRBV20-1 and TRBJ2-7, with a tentative D call TRBD2 (7 bases). Germline assignment: CDR1 DFQATT and CDR2 SNEGSKA (reference sequence). The CDR3 covers 13 residues. V was shortened by 6 bases and J by 3 bases, with 15 bases between the two germline ends. CDR3 nucleotide sequence: TGCAGTGCCTCTGGGGGGGCCAACTACGAGCAGTACTTC. This codes for CSASGGANYEQYF.

This clonotype was recorded many times. The gene calls are TRBV7-8 and TRBJ2-7; the D is unclear. Per the germline V gene, CDR1 is SGHVS and CDR2 is FQNEAQ. V gave up 1 base and J gave up 0 bases, with 7 bases separating them. The CDR3 is 14 amino acids. CDR3 nucleotide sequence: TGTGCCAGCAGCTTAGATCAGAGCTCCTACGAGCAGTACTTC. It is translated as CASSLDQSSYEQYF.

This clonotype appeared many times. CDR3 sequence (DNA): TGTGCCATCAGGATCACAGGGGGAAATCAGCCCCAGCATTTT. Translating gives CAIRITGGNQPQHF. V gene TRBV10-3 combines with J gene TRBJ1-5; TRBD1 matches at 8 bases. The CDR3 is made up of 14 amino acids. Trimming removed 6 bases from V and 4 bases from J; junction bases left unmatched: 5. Germline V gene sequence: CDR1 ENHRY, CDR2 SYGVKD.

Ten or more counts support this clonotype. The chain couples TRBV5-6 to TRBJ1-5; 7 bases map to TRBD1. The trim removed 4 bases at V and 2 bases at J, leaving 9 bases unmatched. This CDR3 is 16 amino acids long. Germline V lookup: CDR1 SGHDT, CDR2 YYEEEE. In nucleotides, the CDR3 is TGTGCCAGCAGCGCTCAGGGGGGGCTTCGCAATCAGCCCCAGCATTTT. It encodes CASSAQGGLRNQPQHF. Supplemented by reference TRBV5-6 and TRBJ1-5, the full variable domain reads DAGVTQSPTHLIKTRGQQVTLRCSPKSGHDTVSWYQQALGQGPQFIFQYYEEEERQRGNFPDRFSGHQFPNYSSELNVNALLLGDSALYLCASSAQGGLRNQPQHFGDGTRLSIL.

This clonotype came up many times. V and J are TRBV7-9 and TRBJ1-5; 8 nucleotides agree with TRBD1. This CDR3 has 17 residues. The V gene end was trimmed by 4 bases and the J gene end by 1 base; junction bases not matched to a gene: 9. Germline V gives CDR1 SEHNR, CDR2 FQNEAQ (reference sequence). The chain's CDR3 is CASSSTTTGASNQPQHF. CDR3 nucleotides: TGTGCCAGCAGCTCCACGACGACAGGGGCGAGCAATCAGCCCCAGCATTTT. Filled out from reference TRBV7-9 and TRBJ1-5, the complete variable domain reads DTGVSQNPRHKITKRGQNVTFRCDPISEHNRLYWYRQTLGQGPEFLTYFQNEAQLEKSRLLSDRFSAERPKGSFSTLEIQRTEQGDSAMYLCASSSTTTGASNQPQHFGDGTRLSIL.

The chain carries TRBV7-9 and TRBJ1-1; no clear D gene. The germline V and J ends were trimmed by 10 bases and 8 bases, with 20 bases remaining between them. Germline CDR1 SEHNR, CDR2 FQNEAQ (reference sequence). The CDR3 has 13 residues. CDR3 sequence reads: CATSLTHTSEAFF. The DNA for the CDR3 is TGTGCCACCTCCTTGACCCACACCTCAGAAGCTTTCTTT.

This clonotype was found many times. Germline and junction disagree at one end, which may indicate a read error. CDR3 sequence reads: CASSPLQGVQETQYF. The CDR3 coding sequence is TGTGCTAGCAGCCCCCTACAGGGCGTCCAAGAGACCCAGTACTTC. V is TRBV7-7 and J is TRBJ2-5; tentative D call: TRBD1 (6 bases). This CDR3 has 15 residues. CDR1 and CDR2 (germline): SSHAT, FNYEAQ (reference sequence).

In the case of this clonotype: Being one base from a much bigger clone, this may be a read error. The chain is built from TRBV29-1 and TRBJ1-2; D may be TRBD1 (6 bases). CDR1 and CDR2 (germline): SQVTM, ANQGSEA. V gave up 0 bases and J gave up 8 bases, with 16 bases separating them. This CDR3 region has 14 residues. The CDR3 DNA follows: TGCAGCGTTGAAGACCTACAGGGATCTGACGGCTACACCTTC. Protein: CSVEDLQGSDGYTF.

This clonotype was counted at least ten times. The chain links TRBV2 to TRBJ2-2, with D perhaps TRBD1 or TRBD2 (5 bases each). The CDR3 is made up of 15 amino acids. Germline V gives CDR1 SNHLY, CDR2 FYNNEI. V dropped 4 bases and J dropped 1 base, with 10 bases sitting between them. For the CDR3, the DNA is TGTGCCAGCAGTGGGGACCCAAGGAACACCGGGGAGCTGTTTTTT. Translated, it gives CASSGDPRNTGELFF.